This TCR beta chain is drawn from a study of blood T cell repertoires in COVID-19. As for the study in general: Samples came from the United States, Italy and Spain, spanning acute and convalescent COVID-19. PBMCs, B-cell-depleted T cells, or T cells were the source of the cDNA or gDNA that made up the material.

This clone was counted only a few times. Other DNA sequences within the sample encode an identical CDR3. Original data processing: From reference gene primer amplification, estimates of nucleated cell counts were derived. Method: immunoSEQ multiplex PCR; TCRdb's copy keeps in-frame clones and lacks some. From that table come the V and J calls and clone size; the DNA was used to work out D and trimming. Of roughly 100,000 clones listed, around four fifths are singletons. V was cut by 2 bases and J by 3 bases, with 7 bases left in between. Germline V gene lookup returns CDR1 MDHEN and CDR2 SYDVKM. CDR3 length: 14 amino acids.

The V call is TRBV28, the J call TRBJ2-2, with D possibly being TRBD2 (5 bases). Specimen: peripheral blood. This clonotype originated in a man aged 55 to 70 with acute or convalescent COVID-19. The CDR3 protein is CASSLRRDTGELFF. In DNA form, the CDR3 reads TGTGCCAGCAGTTTACGGCGGGACACCGGGGAGCTGTTTTTT.